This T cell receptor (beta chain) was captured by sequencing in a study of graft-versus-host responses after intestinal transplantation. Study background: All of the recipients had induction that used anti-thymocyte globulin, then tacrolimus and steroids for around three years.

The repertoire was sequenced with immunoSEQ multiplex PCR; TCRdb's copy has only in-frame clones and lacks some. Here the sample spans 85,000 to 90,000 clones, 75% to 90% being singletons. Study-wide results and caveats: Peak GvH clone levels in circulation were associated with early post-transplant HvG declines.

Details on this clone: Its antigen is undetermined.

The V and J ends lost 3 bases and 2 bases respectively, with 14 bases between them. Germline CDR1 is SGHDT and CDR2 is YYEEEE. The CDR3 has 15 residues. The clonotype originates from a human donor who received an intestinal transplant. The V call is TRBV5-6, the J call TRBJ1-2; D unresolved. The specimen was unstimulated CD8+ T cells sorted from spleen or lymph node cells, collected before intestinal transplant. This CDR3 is CASSSNLGRNYGYTF. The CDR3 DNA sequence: TGTGCCAGCAGCTCCAACCTCGGACGGAACTATGGCTACACCTTC.